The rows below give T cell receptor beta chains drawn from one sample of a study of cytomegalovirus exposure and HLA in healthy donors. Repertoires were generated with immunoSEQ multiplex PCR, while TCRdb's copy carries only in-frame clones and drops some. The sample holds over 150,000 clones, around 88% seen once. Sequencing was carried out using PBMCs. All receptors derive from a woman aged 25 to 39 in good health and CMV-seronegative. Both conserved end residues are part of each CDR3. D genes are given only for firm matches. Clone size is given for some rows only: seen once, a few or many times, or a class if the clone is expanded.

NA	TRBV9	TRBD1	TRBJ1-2	CASSEGQGGYGYTF	TGTGCCAGCAGCGAGGGACAGGGCGGCTATGGCTACACCTTC
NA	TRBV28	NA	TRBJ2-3	CASSPPTDTQYF	TGTGCCAGCAGTCCCCCTACAGATACGCAGTATTTT
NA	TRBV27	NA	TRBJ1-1	CASSLSGREAFF	TGTGCCAGCAGTTTATCGGGCCGTGAAGCTTTCTTT
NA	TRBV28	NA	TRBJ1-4	CASSPTSGVREKLFF	TGTGCCAGCAGCCCAACATCAGGGGTTCGTGAAAAACTGTTTTTT
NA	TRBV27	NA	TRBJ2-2	CASSPQGPGTGELFF	TGTGCCAGCAGTCCTCAGGGGCCCGGGACCGGGGAGCTGTTTTTT
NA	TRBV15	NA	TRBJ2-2	CATSRAFRNTGELFF	TGTGCCACCAGCAGAGCGTTCAGAAACACCGGGGAGCTGTTTTTT
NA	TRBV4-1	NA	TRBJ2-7	CASSHPGAYEQYF	TGCGCCAGCAGCCACCCCGGGGCCTACGAGCAGTACTTC
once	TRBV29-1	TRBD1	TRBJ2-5	CSVTGGRETQYF	TGCAGCGTCACAGGGGGCAGGGAGACCCAGTACTTC
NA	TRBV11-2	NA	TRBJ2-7	CASSAGLEQYF	TGTGCCAGCAGCGCAGGACTCGAGCAGTACTTC
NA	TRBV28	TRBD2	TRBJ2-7	CASSPTGGRETYEQYF	TGTGCCAGCAGTCCAACGGGAGGAAGGGAAACCTACGAGCAGTACTTC
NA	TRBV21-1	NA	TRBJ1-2	CASVNRDIYGYTF	TGTGCCAGCGTTAACCGGGACATCTATGGCTACACCTTC
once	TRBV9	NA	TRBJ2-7	CASSAGTPLYEQYF	TGTGCCAGCAGCGCCGGGACACCCCTTTACGAGCAGTACTTC
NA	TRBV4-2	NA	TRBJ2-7	CASSPPRDRPGIYEQYF	TGTGCCAGCAGCCCACCCCGAGACAGGCCTGGTATCTACGAGCAGTACTTC
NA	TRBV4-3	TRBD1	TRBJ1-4	CASSQDGTGGEKLFF	TGCGCCAGCAGCCAAGACGGGACAGGGGGTGAAAAACTGTTTTTT
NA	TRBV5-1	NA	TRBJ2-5	CASSLNGAETQYF	TGCGCCAGCAGCTTGAACGGAGCGGAGACCCAGTACTTC
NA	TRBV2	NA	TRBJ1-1	CATYPKGGAGAFF	TGTGCCACCTACCCAAAAGGGGGTGCGGGCGCTTTCTTT
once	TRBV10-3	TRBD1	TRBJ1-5	CAISDRGQGGGQPQHF	TGTGCCATCAGTGACAGGGGACAGGGAGGAGGGCAGCCCCAGCATTTT
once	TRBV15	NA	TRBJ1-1	CATTAGSTEAFF	TGTGCCACCACGGCGGGGAGCACTGAAGCTTTCTTT
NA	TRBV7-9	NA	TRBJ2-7	CASSLTGEQYF	TGTGCCAGCAGCTTAACGGGGGAGCAGTACTTC
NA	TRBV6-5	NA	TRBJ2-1	CASRRGVSYNEQFF	TGTGCCAGCCGCCGCGGGGTCTCCTACAATGAGCAGTTCTTC
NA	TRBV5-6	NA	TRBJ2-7	CASSLASWRGGYEQYF	TGTGCCAGCAGCTTGGCCTCTTGGAGGGGAGGTTACGAGCAGTACTTC
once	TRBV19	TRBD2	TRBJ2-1	CASSPSGTRSSNEQFF	TGTGCCAGTAGTCCTTCCGGGACTAGGAGTAGCAATGAGCAGTTCTTC
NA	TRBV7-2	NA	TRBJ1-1	CASSPRGGADTEAFF	TGTGCCAGCAGCCCCCGGGGGGGGGCTGACACTGAAGCTTTCTTT